Below, one TCR beta chain is given with its context. Antigen: not known. These data originate in a study of T cell responses to AZD1222 COVID-19 vaccine. The CDR3 covers 13 residues. The ends lost 6 bases at V and 0 bases at J; junction bases unmatched: 1. CDR1 is MGHDK, CDR2 SYGVNS, per germline. Generated by immunoSEQ multiplex PCR, the TCRdb table keeps only in-frame clones and is missing some. The sample contains 150,000 to 200,000 clones, around nine tenths of which appear only once. Study results and limitations: Spike-specific TCRs gained breadth and depth after people received two AZD1222 doses. The donor group comprised mostly white British people and more females; the analysis possibly underestimated clonal diversity. Only five or six individuals given AZD1222 were seropositive at baseline.

This sequence originates from an adult who received the MenACWY meningococcal vaccine as a control. The sample in question was peripheral blood, obtained 28 days after the second dose of the MenACWY control vaccine. The V and J genes are TRBV25-1 and TRBJ1-1; 7 bases fit TRBD1. CDR3 sequence (DNA): TGTGCCAGCAGAGACAGGGTGAACACTGAAGCTTTCTTT. Its translation is CASRDRVNTEAFF.